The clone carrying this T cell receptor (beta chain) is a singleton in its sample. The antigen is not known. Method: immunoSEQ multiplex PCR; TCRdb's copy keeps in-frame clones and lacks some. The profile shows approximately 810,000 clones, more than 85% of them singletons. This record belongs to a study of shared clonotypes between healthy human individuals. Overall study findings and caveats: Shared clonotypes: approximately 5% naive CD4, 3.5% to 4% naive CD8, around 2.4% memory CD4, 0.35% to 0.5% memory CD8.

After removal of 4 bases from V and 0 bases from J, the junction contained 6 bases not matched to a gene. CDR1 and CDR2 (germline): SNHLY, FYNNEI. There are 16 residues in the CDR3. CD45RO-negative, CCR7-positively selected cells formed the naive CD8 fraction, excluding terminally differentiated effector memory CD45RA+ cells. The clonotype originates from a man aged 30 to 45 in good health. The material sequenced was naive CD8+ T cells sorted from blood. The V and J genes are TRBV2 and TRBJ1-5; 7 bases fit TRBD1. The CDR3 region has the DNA TGTGCCAGCAGTGGGGGGGACAGTGATAGCAATCAGCCCCAGCATTTT. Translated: CASSGGDSDSNQPQHF.